The 11 T cell receptor beta chains presented below share a single source sample, sequenced in a study of CD8+CD57+ T cells in acquired aplastic anemia. Genomic DNA, serving as template, underwent TCR beta VDJ and CDR3 profiling. TCRdb analysed the reads with MiXCR anew, one entry per CDR3 protein. Here the sample spans around 250,000 distinct CDR3 sequences, 56% being singletons. The sequenced sample consisted of sorted CD4+, CD8+, or CD8+CD57+ T cells (not recorded which) from PBMCs. The receptors originated from a human donor with severe aplastic anemia or a healthy control (not recorded which).

DNA of the CDR3: TGTGCCAGCAGCCCTCGGGACAGGGTGCCACCCCTCCACTTT. Amino acid sequence: CASSPRDRVPPLHF. V is TRBV14 and J is TRBJ1-6, with 9 bases aligning to TRBD1. J was trimmed by 11 bases and V by 4 bases; bases with no gene match: 6. This CDR3 is built from 14 residues. Per the germline V gene, CDR1 is SGHDN and CDR2 is FVKESK.

The chain is built from TRBV7-3 and TRBJ2-7, with D possibly TRBD2 on 5 matching bases. CDR3 length: 14 amino acids. The V end was cut by 6 bases, the J end by 6 bases, with 18 bases between. Germline values: CDR1 SGHTA, CDR2 FQGTGA. The CDR3 DNA follows: TGTGCCAGCAGTGCTAGATTCGGGATGAGCGAGCAGTACTTC. Its translation is CASSARFGMSEQYF.

The chain is built from TRBV5-1 and TRBJ2-3; 10 bases fit TRBD1. V shed 4 bases and J 6 bases; nucleotides not matched to a gene: 2. Germline values: CDR1 SGHRS, CDR2 YFSETQ. The CDR3 sequence is 13 residues long. The CDR3 reads CASSGGQGDTQYF. The CDR3 nucleotides read TGCGCCAGCAGCGGGGGACAGGGGGATACGCAGTATTTT.

This chain joins TRBV19 and TRBJ1-2, with 7 bases identical to TRBD1. This CDR3 contains 12 residues. J gave up 8 bases and V 6 bases, and 6 bases lay outside the gene matches. The V gene's germline CDR1 is LNHDA and CDR2 SQIVND (reference sequence). CDR3 in amino acids: CASRTDRDGYTF. CDR3 in DNA: TGTGCCAGTAGAACAGACAGGGACGGCTACACCTTC.

The chain joins TRBV7-9 to TRBJ2-1, with 15 positions matching TRBD2. The CDR3 consists of 17 residues. CDR1 is SEHNR, CDR2 FQNEAQ, per germline (reference sequence). V dropped 5 bases and J dropped 8; count of bases not matched to a gene: 10. Here the CDR3 reads CASSPGLAGGPSDEQFF. In DNA form, the CDR3 reads TGTGCCAGCAGCCCCGGACTAGCGGGGGGGCCAAGCGATGAGCAGTTCTTC.

This clonotype was seen at least ten times. The V gene is TRBV20-1, the J gene TRBJ2-1, with 9 positions matching TRBD2. This CDR3 is built from 17 residues. Germline assignment: CDR1 DFQATT and CDR2 SNEGSKA (reference sequence). The J segment lost 5 bases and the V segment lost 6 bases, leaving 17 bases of the junction unmatched. The CDR3 bases are TGCAGTGCCCCGGCCCTCTACAGCGGGGGGAGGGACAATGAGCAGTTCTTC. Encoded protein: CSAPALYSGGRDNEQFF.

The chain is built from TRBV5-1 and TRBJ2-7; TRBD1 matches at 9 bases. V trimming: 0 bases; J trimming: 7 bases; junction bases outside the gene matches: 11. The length of the CDR3 is 16 residues. CDR1 SGHRS and CDR2 YFSETQ come from the germline V gene. CDR3 amino acids: CASSLAGVGTGREQYF. DNA for the CDR3: TGCGCCAGCAGCTTGGCCGGGGTAGGGACAGGGCGGGAGCAGTACTTC.

V and J are TRBV11-1 and TRBJ1-4; 7 bases fit TRBD1. V shed 6 bases, J shed 8 bases, and the junction held 15 bases outside the gene matches. This CDR3 region has 16 residues. Germline assignment: CDR1 SGHAT and CDR2 FQDESV (reference sequence). CDR3: CASSHDLQGSGEKLFF. CDR3 sequence (DNA): TGTGCCAGCAGTCATGACCTACAGGGGTCCGGGGAAAAACTGTTTTTT.

This chain connects TRBV10-3 to TRBJ1-2, with a tentative D call TRBD1 (6 bases). The germline V gene has CDR1 ENHRY and CDR2 SYGVKD. The CDR3 spans 16 residues. Trimming shortened V by 5 bases and J by 0 bases, and 16 bases separated the two germline ends. The CDR3 nucleotides are TGTGCCATCAGTTTTTCAGGGGAGGAATCTAACTATGGCTACACCTTC. Its translation: CAISFSGEESNYGYTF.

This clonotype was observed many times. The rearrangement links TRBV7-6 to TRBJ1-1, with TRBD1 matching 7 bases. Trimming at V came to 5 bases and at J to 6 bases, leaving 15 bases not matched to a gene. This CDR3 is 16 amino acids long. Germline loops: CDR1 SGHVS, CDR2 FNYEAQ. CDR3 in DNA: TGTGCCAGCAGCCCAGGGACAGCCCAGTATTTACCTGAAGCTTTCTTT. It yields the protein CASSPGTAQYLPEAFF.

This clonotype was observed a few times. This chain connects TRBV2 to TRBJ1-3; 10 nucleotides match TRBD1. The germline CDR1 and CDR2 sequences are SNHLY and FYNNEI. Trimming took 5 bases from V and 2 from J; bases not matched to a gene: 9. This CDR3 spans 17 amino acids. The DNA for the CDR3 is TGTGCCAGCAGTCAGACGTCGGGGACAGGGGCTGGAAACACCATATATTTT. Amino acid sequence: CASSQTSGTGAGNTIYF.